This T cell receptor beta chain was captured in a study of immune evolution from preneoplasia to lung adenocarcinoma. Germline loops: CDR1 SGHNT, CDR2 YENEEA. The length of the CDR3 is 19 residues. V shed 5 bases and J 0 bases; nucleotides not matched to a gene: 10. The data were produced by immunoSEQ multiplex PCR, yet TCRdb's version contains in-frame clones alone and is incomplete. This table holds several thousand clones, around 75% found once. Sequencing used FFPE minimally invasive lung adenocarcinoma tissue. This sequence was found in an older donor with lung adenocarcinoma. This sequence joins TRBV11-3 and TRBJ2-2; the match to TRBD1 covers 12 bases. CDR3 sequence reads: CASSPGSGTGGSNTGELFF. The DNA of the CDR3 is TGTGCCAGCAGCCCGGGGTCAGGGACAGGGGGCTCGAACACCGGGGAGCTGTTTTTT.